Below, 3 T cell receptor beta chains from the same sample are listed, as sequenced in a study of T cells in Graves' hyperthyroidism and ophthalmopathy. Amplification of TCR beta CDR3 regions was performed using RNA transcripts as template. During a first-round RT-PCR of the TCR CDR3, the HTBI primer set was used. MiXCR, run by TCRdb on the multiplex PCR reads, gives a single entry per CDR3 protein. The data show around 520,000 distinct CDR3 sequences, around 22% seen once. The sequenced sample was blood. These receptors were taken from a woman aged 25 to 39 with Graves' ophthalmopathy.

V is TRBV19 and J is TRBJ2-5, with TRBD1 identical over 10 bases. The J segment lost 3 bases and the V segment lost 4 bases, leaving 5 bases of the junction unmatched. Germline V gene lookup returns CDR1 LNHDA and CDR2 SQIVND (reference sequence). The CDR3 length is 15 residues. The CDR3 nucleotides read TGTGCCAGTAGTACCTGGACAGGGGGAGAAGAGACCCAGTACTTC. Amino acid sequence: CASSTWTGGEETQYF.

In its sample, this clonotype was seen many times. V usage is TRBV30 and J usage is TRBJ2-7; the D gene is possibly TRBD2 (7 bases). Germline V lookup: CDR1 GTSNPN, CDR2 SVGIG (reference sequence). V lost 0 bases and J 3 bases, leaving 18 bases between the germline ends. The CDR3 is 16 amino acids. The CDR3: CAWSVPIGGGGYEQYF. The CDR3, as DNA: TGTGCCTGGAGTGTTCCGATCGGAGGGGGGGGCTACGAGCAGTACTTC.

The chain combines TRBV12-3 or TRBV12-4 with TRBJ1-2; 8 bases fit TRBD1. V shed 8 bases, J shed 4 bases, and the junction held 6 bases outside the gene matches. There are 13 residues in the CDR3. This CDR3 reads CASAYDRGYGYTF. The CDR3 DNA reads as TGTGCCAGCGCTTACGACAGGGGCTATGGCTACACCTTC.